This T cell receptor (beta chain) was retrieved from a study of cytomegalovirus exposure and HLA in healthy donors. The V end was cut by 2 bases, the J end by 10 bases, with 12 bases between. CDR1 and CDR2 from the germline V gene are LGHNT and FRNRAP. This CDR3 spans 13 amino acids. As to this clone: What it recognizes is unknown.

Overall study results and limits: The study assumed roughly uniform donor sequencing depth for presence/absence analyses.

13 Jbeta primers and 60 Vbeta primers were used for the PCR. Sequencing used immunoSEQ multiplex PCR; TCRdb keeps in-frame clones, though not all of them. The sample records roughly 230,000 clones, approximately 84% being singletons. The source of this sequence is a girl aged 2-15 years in good health and CMV-seronegative. Sample: PBMCs. The gene calls are TRBV12-5 and TRBJ2-1; maybe TRBD2 (5 bases). The CDR3 loop is CASGLYLAQEQFF. The CDR3 coding sequence is TGTGCTAGTGGTTTGTATCTAGCCCAGGAGCAGTTCTTC.